This paragraph reports one TCR beta chain. The ends lost 5 bases at V and 4 bases at J; junction bases unmatched: 9. This CDR3 has 15 residues. The germline gives CDR1 SGHTA, CDR2 FQGTGA. This record belongs to a study of blood T cell repertoires in COVID-19. Data came from immunoSEQ multiplex PCR; TCRdb stores just in-frame clones and leaves some out. The sample contains 120,000 to 150,000 clones, over 65% of which appear only once. This receptor was obtained from a human donor in a cohort sampled during active COVID-19. The sequencing input was peripheral blood. The gene calls are TRBV7-3 and TRBJ2-3; 7 bases match TRBD1. The CDR3 here is CASSTLPGGADTQYF. CDR3 sequence (DNA): TGTGCCAGCAGCACTCTTCCAGGGGGTGCAGATACGCAGTATTTT.